A selection of T cell receptor beta chains follows, all from one sample in a study of blood T cells in healthy people across ages. TCRdb reprocessed the 5' RACE reads via MiXCR and lists one record per CDR3 protein. The sample holds fewer than 2,000,000 distinct CDR3 sequences, 30% to 35% seen once. The specimen was blood. The origin of the receptors is a woman under 40 in good health. Each CDR3 is given with its conserved first and last residue. D genes are given only for firm matches. Clone size is given for some rows only: seen once, a few or many times, or a class if the clone is expanded.

TRBJ1-1,TRBV5-1,19,-,-,CASTAKPSTGPISGTEAFF,TGCGCCAGCACCGCGAAGCCCTCCACAGGGCCCATTTCGGGCACTGAAGCTTTCTTT
TRBJ1-5,TRBV12-3/TRBV12-4,14,few,TRBD1,CASRQTGGEQPQHF,TGTGCCAGCAGACAAACAGGGGGCGAACAGCCCCAGCATTTT
TRBJ2-1,TRBV4-2,13,few,-,CASSQDRGREQFF,TGTGCCAGCAGCCAAGATCGGGGCCGTGAGCAGTTCTTC
TRBJ2-5,TRBV9,14,few,TRBD1,CASSGRTGEETQYF,TGTGCCAGCAGCGGTCGGACAGGGGAGGAGACCCAGTACTTC
TRBJ2-1,TRBV7-3,19,-,-,CASYWIGRKNMSSYNEQFF,TGTGCCAGCTACTGGATTGGAAGAAAGAATATGAGCTCCTACAATGAGCAGTTCTTC
TRBJ2-5,TRBV29-1,14,-,-,CSVGRDTFGETQYF,TGCAGCGTTGGAAGGGACACCTTTGGAGAGACCCAGTACTTC
TRBJ2-3,TRBV20-1,17,few,TRBD2,CSARGLAGGPSTDTQYF,TGCAGTGCTAGAGGACTAGCGGGAGGACCCAGCACAGATACGCAGTATTTT
TRBJ2-7,TRBV6-1,14,-,TRBD1,CASSGTGSLSGQYF,TGTGCCAGCAGCGGGACAGGATCCCTATCCGGGCAGTACTTC
TRBJ1-6,TRBV9,13,few,-,CASSVDQNSPLHF,TGTGCCAGCAGCGTAGATCAGAATTCACCCCTCCACTTT
TRBJ1-2,TRBV12-5,13,-,-,CASGLTGFDGYTF,TGTGCTAGTGGTTTGACAGGGTTTGATGGCTACACCTTC
TRBJ2-5,TRBV13,15,-,-,CASSLGKWGQETQYF,TGTGCCAGCAGCTTAGGCAAATGGGGGCAGGAGACCCAGTACTTC
TRBJ2-1,TRBV6-1,13,many,-,CASSETVWREQFF,TGTGCCAGCAGTGAAACGGTTTGGCGTGAGCAGTTCTTC
TRBJ2-1,TRBV7-2,14,-,-,CASSRLIGVAEQFF,TGTGCCAGCAGCCGCTTGATAGGGGTGGCTGAGCAGTTCTTC
TRBJ1-5,TRBV4-1,15,few,-,CASSQDGRRNQPQHF,TGCGCCAGCAGCCAAGATGGGAGGCGCAATCAGCCCCAGCATTTT
TRBJ1-2,TRBV12-3/TRBV12-4,14,-,TRBD1,CASSLRDRNYGYTF,TGTGCCAGCAGTTTAAGGGACAGAAACTATGGCTACACCTTC
TRBJ2-7,TRBV28,15,-,-,CASSLVYTDPYEQYF,TGTGCCAGCAGTTTGGTCTATACGGACCCCTACGAGCAGTACTTC
TRBJ2-3,TRBV3-1,19,-,TRBD2,CASSQTPGLAGGSTDTQYF,TGTGCCAGCAGCCAAACCCCGGGACTAGCGGGAGGAAGCACAGATACGCAGTATTTT
TRBJ2-7,TRBV4-1,16,few,-,CASSPSGALSSYVQYF,TGCGCCAGCAGCCCCTCGGGGGCCCTAAGCTCCTACGTGCAGTACTTC
TRBJ2-2,TRBV6-5,15,-,-,CASRRTGGAVGELFF,TGTGCCAGCAGGAGGACAGGAGGGGCCGTCGGGGAGCTGTTTTTT
TRBJ2-1,TRBV7-6,15,many,TRBD2,CASSLGGLAGSEQFF,TGCGCCAGCAGCCTCGGGGGACTAGCGGGCTCTGAGCAGTTCTTC
TRBJ2-1,TRBV20-1,15,-,-,CSARPTGSISGEQFF,TGCAGTGCTAGACCTACGGGATCTATATCTGGTGAGCAGTTCTTC
TRBJ2-2,TRBV27,14,-,-,CASSASMNTGELFF,TGTGCCAGCAGTGCGAGCATGAACACCGGGGAGCTGTTTTTT
TRBJ2-7,TRBV4-1,17,few,-,CASSQDGQGRSSYEQYF,TGCGCCAGCAGCCAAGATGGCCAAGGCAGGTCCTCCTACGAGCAGTACTTC
TRBJ1-1,TRBV11-1,14,-,-,CASSPRGEDTEAFF,TGTGCCAGCAGCCCTAGGGGGGAGGACACTGAAGCTTTCTTT
TRBJ2-5,TRBV27,13,-,TRBD2,CASSPGLAALQYF,TGTGCCAGCAGTCCGGGACTAGCGGCTCTGCAGTACTTC
TRBJ2-7,TRBV6-1,13,-,TRBD2,CASDREGSYEQYF,TGTGCCAGCGATAGGGAGGGCTCCTACGAGCAGTACTTC
TRBJ1-2,TRBV27,13,-,-,CASRATGRDGYTF,TGTGCCAGCAGGGCCACAGGGAGGGATGGCTACACCTTC
TRBJ2-1,TRBV4-1,16,many,-,CASSRPGTGIYNEQFF,TGCGCCAGCAGCCGCCCCGGGACGGGGATCTACAATGAGCAGTTCTTC
TRBJ2-7,TRBV20-1,13,once,-,CSARGTEVQAQYF,TGCAGTGCTAGAGGAACAGAGGTACAGGCGCAGTACTTC
TRBJ2-1,TRBV27,16,-,-,CASNLSPLKGGSEQFF,TGTGCCAGCAATTTATCGCCCCTCAAGGGGGGCAGTGAGCAGTTCTTC
TRBJ1-6,TRBV4-1,16,-,TRBD1,CASSQSSGQGNSPLHF,TGCGCCAGCAGTCAATCCTCGGGACAGGGGAATTCACCCCTCCACTTT
TRBJ1-2,TRBV5-6,13,once,-,CVSSPAGPGGYTF,TGTGTCAGCAGCCCCGCAGGGCCGGGTGGCTACACCTTC
TRBJ1-5,TRBV9,15,-,-,CASSVGGDRNQPQHF,TGTGCCAGCAGCGTAGGGGGGGATCGCAATCAGCCCCAGCATTTT
TRBJ2-2,TRBV7-3,14,-,-,CASSPDPWSGELFF,TGTGCCAGCAGCCCGGACCCCTGGTCCGGGGAGCTGTTTTTT
TRBJ2-1,TRBV10-3,12,few,-,CAITSSYNEQFF,TGTGCCATCACAAGCTCCTACAATGAGCAGTTCTTC
TRBJ1-1,TRBV5-6,13,-,-,CASSFSQLVEAFF,TGTGCCAGCAGCTTCTCACAGTTGGTTGAAGCTTTCTTT
TRBJ1-2,TRBV7-3,15,few,-,CASSLDGRFDYGYTF,TGTGCCAGCAGCTTAGATGGCAGGTTCGACTATGGCTACACCTTC
TRBJ2-5,TRBV6-1,14,-,-,CASSLHPVQETQYF,TGTGCCAGCAGTTTACACCCGGTCCAAGAGACCCAGTACTTC
TRBJ2-1,TRBV24-1,16,-,-,CATSAGPSSSYNEQFF,TGTGCCACCAGTGCCGGCCCGTCGAGCTCCTACAATGAGCAGTTCTTC
TRBJ1-4,TRBV5-1,13,-,-,CASKQDVDEKRFF,TGCGCCAGCAAGCAGGATGTAGATGAAAAACGGTTTTTT
TRBJ1-1,TRBV27,16,-,-,CASSRERGLRGTEAFF,TGTGCCAGCAGCCGCGAACGGGGGTTAAGAGGGACTGAAGCTTTCTTT
TRBJ2-5,TRBV7-2,13,many,-,CASRPRVKETQYF,TGTGCCAGCAGGCCACGGGTAAAGGAGACCCAGTACTTC
TRBJ2-3,TRBV6-5,16,-,TRBD2,CTSSYKRGATTDTQYF,TGTACCAGCAGTTACAAGCGGGGGGCTACCACAGATACGCAGTATTTT
TRBJ2-1,TRBV5-1,15,many,TRBD1,CASSAGQGSYNEQFF,TGCGCCAGCAGCGCGGGACAGGGGTCCTACAATGAGCAGTTCTTC
TRBJ2-1,TRBV12-3/TRBV12-4,15,many,TRBD2,CASSLGLAGEGEQFF,TGTGCCAGCAGCCTCGGACTAGCGGGAGAGGGGGAGCAGTTCTTC
TRBJ2-5,TRBV9,13,-,-,CASNSGAKETQYF,TGTGCCAGCAACTCCGGGGCGAAAGAGACCCAGTACTTC
TRBJ1-1,TRBV3-1,15,once,TRBD1,CASSPNSDRVTEAFF,TGTGCCAGCAGCCCCAATAGTGACAGGGTCACTGAAGCTTTCTTT
TRBJ1-1,TRBV20-1,17,-,TRBD1,CSARLVARTGANTEAFF,TGCAGTGCTAGACTAGTTGCACGGACAGGGGCTAACACTGAAGCTTTCTTT
TRBJ2-1,TRBV30,19,-,TRBD1,CAWSGDRVNGGRSYNEQFF,TGTGCCTGGAGTGGGGACAGGGTCAATGGCGGGCGCTCCTACAATGAGCAGTTCTTC
TRBJ2-1,TRBV24-1,15,few,-,CATSDLRVTGNEQFF,TGTGCCACCAGTGATTTGAGGGTTACGGGCAATGAGCAGTTCTTC
TRBJ2-1,TRBV5-6,16,few,-,CASSIFLRALSNEQFF,TGTGCCAGCAGCATATTTTTGCGGGCGCTTTCGAATGAGCAGTTCTTC
TRBJ2-7,TRBV4-2,19,few,TRBD2,CASSQEWTSGGHLNYEQYF,TGTGCCAGCAGCCAAGAATGGACTAGCGGGGGCCATTTAAACTACGAGCAGTACTTC
TRBJ2-5,TRBV5-1,14,many,-,CASSLGLSQETQYF,TGCGCCAGCAGCTTGGGACTATCTCAAGAGACCCAGTACTTC
TRBJ1-4,TRBV5-1,15,few,-,CASSLARAINEKLFF,TGCGCCAGCAGCTTGGCCAGGGCGATAAATGAAAAACTGTTTTTT
TRBJ2-5,TRBV6-2/TRBV6-3,15,-,-,CASDERGTPQETQYF,TGTGCCAGCGACGAACGCGGGACCCCCCAAGAGACCCAGTACTTC
TRBJ2-1,TRBV4-1,18,-,TRBD2,CASSQDPTSGGAYNEQFF,TGCGCCAGCAGCCAAGACCCGACTAGCGGAGGGGCCTACAATGAGCAGTTCTTC